Listed below are T cell receptor beta chains from one sample, sequenced in a study of PD-L1 blockade in urothelial cancer. Profiled with immunoSEQ multiplex PCR; TCRdb holds only in-frame clones, not every one. The sample includes around 79,000 clones, over 80% seen only once; the top ten take about 6.2%. The sequencing used PBMCs, collected around atezolizumab (anti-PD-L1) treatment. The receptors originated from a man aged 40-49 years with urothelial cancer. Both conserved end residues are part of each CDR3. D genes are given only for firm matches.

CSARQSYEQYF	TRBJ2-7	NA	TRBV20-1
CASSPSGTGLGEQYF	TRBJ2-7	TRBD1	TRBV6-1
CASSERTRDNEQFF	TRBJ2-1	NA	TRBV2
CASSLVPSGSFSYNEQFF	TRBJ2-1	TRBD2	TRBV5-1
CASSFNRGFSTDTQYF	TRBJ2-3	TRBD1	TRBV11-2
CASSLVPRFSEAFF	TRBJ1-1	NA	TRBV7-9
CASSKEGGELFF	TRBJ2-2	NA	TRBV11-3
CASSLAGGADTQYF	TRBJ2-3	TRBD2	TRBV5-1
CSAPFGAGGPRNEQFF	TRBJ2-1	TRBD2	TRBV29-1
CASSLMGQGPSPEQFF	TRBJ2-1	TRBD1	TRBV5-8
CASSPGRANTEAFF	TRBJ1-1	NA	TRBV5-8
CASSFYRHYGYTF	TRBJ1-2	NA	TRBV28
CATSRGIGRAADEQFF	TRBJ2-1	TRBD2	TRBV15
CAWSVLAGGIGELFF	TRBJ2-2	TRBD2	TRBV30
CASSRNTGGGYTF	TRBJ1-2	TRBD1	TRBV4-3
CASSLKGGSGNTIYF	TRBJ1-3	NA	TRBV7-3
CASRGAGSYEQYF	TRBJ2-7	NA	TRBV6-1
CAWSTGLAGGQPQHF	TRBJ1-5	TRBD1	TRBV30
CSARQADTQYF	TRBJ2-3	NA	TRBV20-1
CASSTQGRGGELFF	TRBJ2-2	NA	TRBV2
CASSISGYTDTQYF	TRBJ2-3	NA	TRBV9
CSVLAGSSSYNEQFF	TRBJ2-1	TRBD2	TRBV29-1
CASRTGTEDYGYTF	TRBJ1-2	TRBD1	TRBV6-6
CASRSAGGPSNEQFF	TRBJ2-1	TRBD2	TRBV6-1
CASSLDLASGSNEQFF	TRBJ2-1	TRBD2	TRBV7-8
CASSPRTSGSYEQYF	TRBJ2-7	TRBD2	TRBV7-9
CAWSVGTGGDEQFF	TRBJ2-1	TRBD1	TRBV30
CASGQGTGGYAEAFF	TRBJ1-1	TRBD1	TRBV12-5
CASSAGTGDTGELFF	TRBJ2-2	TRBD1	TRBV5-1
CASSSGLAGGLPSSYNEQFF	TRBJ2-1	TRBD2	TRBV13
CATSRDGGPTEAFF	TRBJ1-1	NA	TRBV15
CASSVGTSGKETQYF	TRBJ2-5	TRBD2	TRBV19
CASSLGGLAGVETQYF	TRBJ2-5	TRBD2	TRBV5-1
CASSETNQGTQYF	TRBJ2-3	NA	TRBV13
CASRTGGLSTQYF	TRBJ2-3	TRBD2	TRBV7-8
CATSRAAGQGRAFF	TRBJ1-1	NA	TRBV15
CASSSWEGYTF	TRBJ1-2	NA	TRBV28
CASSLGQAFDEQYF	TRBJ2-7	TRBD1	TRBV5-8
CASSRGGSYEQYF	TRBJ2-7	TRBD2	TRBV11-2
CASFSGLPTDTQYF	TRBJ2-3	TRBD2	TRBV5-6
CASSRGTTGELFF	TRBJ2-2	NA	TRBV7-7
CASSLGGHTFYEQYF	TRBJ2-7	NA	TRBV28
CSVVGGAQNGYTF	TRBJ1-2	NA	TRBV29-1
CASSSSQGSGELFF	TRBJ2-2	NA	TRBV7-9
CSCSGRGYNEQFF	TRBJ2-1	TRBD2	TRBV29-1
CASSSRQGLYNEQFF	TRBJ2-1	TRBD1	TRBV9
CASRGTSGYQETQYF	TRBJ2-5	TRBD2	TRBV19
CSVGNQASTGELFF	TRBJ2-2	NA	TRBV29-1
CASKGQGAPTGYTF	TRBJ1-2	TRBD1	TRBV2
CASSQEGGQYNEQFF	TRBJ2-1	NA	TRBV4-2
CASSGWREVGNEQFF	TRBJ2-1	TRBD2	TRBV9
CARSPIGDYCSYEQYF	TRBJ2-7	TRBD2	TRBV5-3
CASSYTRGPSYEQYF	TRBJ2-7	TRBD1	TRBV6-5